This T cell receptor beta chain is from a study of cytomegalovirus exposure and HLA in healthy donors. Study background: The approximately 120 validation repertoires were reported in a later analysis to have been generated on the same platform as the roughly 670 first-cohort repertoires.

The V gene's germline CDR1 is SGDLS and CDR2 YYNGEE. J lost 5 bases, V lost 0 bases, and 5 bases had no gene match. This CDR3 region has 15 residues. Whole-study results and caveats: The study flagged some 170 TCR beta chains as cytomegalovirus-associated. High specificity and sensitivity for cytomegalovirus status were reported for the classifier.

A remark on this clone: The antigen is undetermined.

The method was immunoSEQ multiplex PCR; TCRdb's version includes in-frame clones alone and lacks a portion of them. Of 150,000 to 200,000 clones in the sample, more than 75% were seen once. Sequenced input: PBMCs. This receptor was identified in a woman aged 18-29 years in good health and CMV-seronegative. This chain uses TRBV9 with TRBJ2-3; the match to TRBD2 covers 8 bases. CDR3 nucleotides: TGTGCCAGCAGCGTAGCCGGGGGGGGAATAGATACGCAGTATTTT. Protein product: CASSVAGGGIDTQYF. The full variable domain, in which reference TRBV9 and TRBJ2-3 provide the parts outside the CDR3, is DSGVTQTPKHLITATGQRVTLRCSPRSGDLSVYWYQQSLDQGLQFLIQYYNGEERAKGNILERFSAQQFPDLHSELNLSSLELGDSALYFCASSVAGGGIDTQYFGPGTRLTVL.